This T cell receptor beta chain is from a study of T-cell memory formation after mild COVID-19. Overall study context: Clusters were largely donor specific. Study-wide findings and caveats: Clones contracting across day 15 to 85 had a balanced CD4/CD8 profile; later expanding clones leaned CD4+. Prior to infection, memory already included some responding clones, suggesting cross-reactive memory joined. Contracting CD4+ clones were located mainly in CM and EM, and CD8+ clones in EMRA.

CDR3 length: 14 amino acids. Germline values: CDR1 ENHRY, CDR2 SYGVKD. V was trimmed by 10 bases and J by 2 bases, leaving 17 bases between them. Of note for this clonotype: Antigen unknown.

TCRdb itself ran the 5' RACE reads through MiXCR, one entry per CDR3 protein. This sample has roughly 400,000 distinct CDR3 sequences, with about a sixth found just once. The material sequenced was PBMCs or a T cell subset sorted from them (not recorded which). This clonotype originated in a man aged 18 to 29 who had mild COVID-19 (a few samples of this study predate the infection). Cell type and time point are not known. J is TRBJ2-5 and V is TRBV10-3, with D perhaps matching TRBD2 (5 bases). The CDR3 DNA sequence: TGTGCCACCTCCCAGGACTCCTCGCAAGAGACCCAGTACTTC. This encodes CATSQDSSQETQYF.